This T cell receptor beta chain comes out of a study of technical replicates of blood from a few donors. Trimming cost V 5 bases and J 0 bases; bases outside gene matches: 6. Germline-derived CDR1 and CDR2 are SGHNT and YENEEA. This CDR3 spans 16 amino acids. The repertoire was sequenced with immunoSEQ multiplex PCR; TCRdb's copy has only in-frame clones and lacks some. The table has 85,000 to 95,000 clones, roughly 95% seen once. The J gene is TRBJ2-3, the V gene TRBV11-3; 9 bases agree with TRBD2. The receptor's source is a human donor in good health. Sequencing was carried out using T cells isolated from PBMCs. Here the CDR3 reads CASSPRTSASTDTQYF. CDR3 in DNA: TGTGCCAGCAGCCCCAGGACTAGCGCTAGCACAGATACGCAGTATTTT.